A selection of T cell receptor beta chains follows, all from one sample in a study of blood T cell repertoires in COVID-19. This table comes from immunoSEQ multiplex PCR, and its TCRdb copy is limited to in-frame clones, with some not included. The table lists 44,000 or so clones, over 80% of them singletons. The sample taken for sequencing was peripheral blood. These receptors were taken from an elderly man in a cohort sampled during active COVID-19. Both conserved end residues are part of each CDR3. D genes are given only for firm matches. Size is stated for part of the rows, as once, few or many counts, or as a class when the clone is expanded.

size: -; V: TRBV11-2; J: TRBJ2-7; D: TRBD1; DNA: TGTGCCAGCAGCTTAGTCAGCGGACAGGGCTACGAGCAGTACTTC; CDR3: CASSLVSGQGYEQYF
size: -; V: TRBV3-1/TRBV3-2; J: TRBJ2-3; D: TRBD2; DNA: TGTGCCAGCAGCCAAGTTCTAGCGGGAGAGGATACGCAGTATTTT; CDR3: CASSQVLAGEDTQYF
size: once; V: TRBV5-1; J: TRBJ2-3; D: TRBD2; DNA: TGCGCCAGCAGTCCGGGACTAGCGGGAAATACGCAGTATTTT; CDR3: CASSPGLAGNTQYF
size: -; V: TRBV5-1; J: TRBJ1-1; D: -; DNA: TGCGCCAGCAGCATGGAAGGGGGACCGAACACTGAAGCTTTCTTT; CDR3: CASSMEGGPNTEAFF
size: few; V: TRBV6-6; J: TRBJ1-5; D: -; DNA: TGTGCCAGCAGTTACCGGGGGTCGAGCAATCAGCCCCAGCATTTT; CDR3: CASSYRGSSNQPQHF
size: -; V: TRBV24-1; J: TRBJ2-5; D: -; DNA: TGTGCCACCAGTTTTGGGCCAACACAAGAGACCCAGTACTTC; CDR3: CATSFGPTQETQYF
size: -; V: TRBV2; J: TRBJ2-2; D: -; DNA: TGTGCCAGCAGTTCACGGACTACGAACACCGGGGAGCTGTTTTTT; CDR3: CASSSRTTNTGELFF
size: -; V: TRBV28; J: TRBJ2-7; D: -; DNA: TGTGCCAGCACAGACAAAAGGGGATTATCCTACGAGCAGTACTTC; CDR3: CASTDKRGLSYEQYF
size: -; V: TRBV2; J: TRBJ2-5; D: -; DNA: TGTGCCAGCAGGACGTTCGCCCCCGGGCCACGTTATGCAGGGAAGGGGGAGACCCAGTACTTC; CDR3: CASRTFAPGPRYAGKGETQYF
size: -; V: TRBV7-2; J: TRBJ2-7; D: TRBD2; DNA: TGTGCCAGCAGCTTGACTAGCGGGGGGGCGGGTACCTACGAGCAGTACTTC; CDR3: CASSLTSGGAGTYEQYF
size: -; V: TRBV19; J: TRBJ1-4; D: -; DNA: TGTGCCAGTAGTACCTACGGGCCCGGGACACTTGAAAAACTGTTTTTT; CDR3: CASSTYGPGTLEKLFF
size: -; V: TRBV7-2; J: TRBJ2-2; D: TRBD2; DNA: TGTGCCAGCAGCCCCGAGGGAGCGGGGGGTTTTTCCGGGGAGCTGTTTTTT; CDR3: CASSPEGAGGFSGELFF
size: -; V: TRBV24-1; J: TRBJ1-2; D: TRBD1; DNA: TGTGCCACCAGTGGCATCGGGGACAGGGGGCCTTACACCTTC; CDR3: CATSGIGDRGPYTF
size: -; V: TRBV5-1; J: TRBJ2-3; D: TRBD2; DNA: TGCGCCAGCAGATTATTAGCGGGACCCTCAGATACGCAGTATTTT; CDR3: CASRLLAGPSDTQYF
size: -; V: TRBV28; J: TRBJ1-5; D: -; DNA: TGTGCCAGCACTGGGGGCAGGGGCAATCAGCCCCAGCATTTT; CDR3: CASTGGRGNQPQHF
size: once; V: TRBV7-2; J: TRBJ2-7; D: TRBD2; DNA: TGTGCCAGCAGCTTCCCCACGGCTAGCGGGCCCAACGAGCAGTACTTC; CDR3: CASSFPTASGPNEQYF
size: -; V: TRBV7-9; J: TRBJ1-2; D: TRBD1; DNA: TGTGCCAGCAGCTTAAAGGACAGGGGGCATTATGGCTACACCTTC; CDR3: CASSLKDRGHYGYTF